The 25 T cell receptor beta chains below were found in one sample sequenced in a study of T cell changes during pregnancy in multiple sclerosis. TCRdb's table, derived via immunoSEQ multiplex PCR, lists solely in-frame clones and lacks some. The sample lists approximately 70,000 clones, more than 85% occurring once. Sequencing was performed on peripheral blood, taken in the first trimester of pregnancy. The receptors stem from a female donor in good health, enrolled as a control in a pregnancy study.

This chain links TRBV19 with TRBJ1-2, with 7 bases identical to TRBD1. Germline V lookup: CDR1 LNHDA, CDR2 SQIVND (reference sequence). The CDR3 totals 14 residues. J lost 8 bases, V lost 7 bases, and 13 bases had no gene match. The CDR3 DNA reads TGTGCCAGTACTCTACAGGGGACGATGGGGGGCTACACCTTC. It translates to CASTLQGTMGGYTF.

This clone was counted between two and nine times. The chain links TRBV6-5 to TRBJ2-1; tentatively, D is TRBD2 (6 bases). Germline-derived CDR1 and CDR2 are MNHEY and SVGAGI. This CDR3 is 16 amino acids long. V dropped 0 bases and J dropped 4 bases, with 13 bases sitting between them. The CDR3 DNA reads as TGTGCCAGCAGTTACTCGAGCCAGCGGGCGTACAATGAGCAGTTCTTC. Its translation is CASSYSSQRAYNEQFF.

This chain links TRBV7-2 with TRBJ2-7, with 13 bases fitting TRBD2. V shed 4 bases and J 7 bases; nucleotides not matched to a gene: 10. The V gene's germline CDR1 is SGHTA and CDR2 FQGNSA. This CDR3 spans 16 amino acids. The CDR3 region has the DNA TGTGCCAGCAGCTCGCGGACTAGCGGGAGAGTAGGGGAGCAGTACTTC. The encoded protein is CASSSRTSGRVGEQYF. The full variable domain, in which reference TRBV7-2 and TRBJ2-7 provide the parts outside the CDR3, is GAGVSQSPSNKVTEKGKDVELRCDPISGHTALYWYRQSLGQGLEFLIYFQGNSAPDKSGLPSDRFSAERTGGSVSTLTIQRTQQEDSAVYLCASSSRTSGRVGEQYFGPGTRLTVT.

CDR3 in amino acids: CASRRPGQNQPQHF. The CDR3 nucleotides are TGTGCCAGCAGACGTCCGGGACAGAATCAGCCCCAGCATTTT. The chain couples TRBV6-6 to TRBJ1-5, with 7 nucleotides matching TRBD1. This CDR3 is built from 14 residues. The ends lost 6 bases at V and 4 bases at J; junction bases unmatched: 6. Germline V gene data show CDR1 as MNHNY and CDR2 as SVGAGI (reference sequence).

CDR3: CASSLAGVSAYNEQFF. The CDR3 DNA sequence: TGCGCCAGCAGCTTGGCCGGGGTTAGCGCCTACAATGAGCAGTTCTTC. The chain carries TRBV5-1 and TRBJ2-1; a weak D match, TRBD2 (5 bases). From germline, CDR1 is SGHRS and CDR2 YFSETQ. There are 16 residues in the CDR3. Trimming left V 0 bases short and J 2 bases short, with 12 bases between.

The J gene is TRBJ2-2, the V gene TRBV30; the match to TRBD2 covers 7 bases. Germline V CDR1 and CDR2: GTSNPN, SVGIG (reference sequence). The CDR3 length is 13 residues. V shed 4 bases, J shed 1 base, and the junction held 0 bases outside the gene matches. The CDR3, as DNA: TGTGCCTGGACTAGCGGGAACACCGGGGAGCTGTTTTTT. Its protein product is CAWTSGNTGELFF.

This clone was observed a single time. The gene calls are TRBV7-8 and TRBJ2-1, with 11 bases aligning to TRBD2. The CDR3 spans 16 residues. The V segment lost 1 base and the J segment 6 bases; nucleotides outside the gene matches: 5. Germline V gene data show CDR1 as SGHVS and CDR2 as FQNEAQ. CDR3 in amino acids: CASSLESSGGFNEQFF. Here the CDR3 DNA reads TGTGCCAGCAGCTTAGAATCTAGCGGGGGGTTCAATGAGCAGTTCTTC.

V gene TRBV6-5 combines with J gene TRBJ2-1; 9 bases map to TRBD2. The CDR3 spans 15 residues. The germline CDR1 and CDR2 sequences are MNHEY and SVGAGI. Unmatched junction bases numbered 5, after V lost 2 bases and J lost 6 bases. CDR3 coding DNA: TGTGCCAGCAGTTACGATGCGGGAGGGCCCAATGAGCAGTTCTTC. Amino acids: CASSYDAGGPNEQFF.

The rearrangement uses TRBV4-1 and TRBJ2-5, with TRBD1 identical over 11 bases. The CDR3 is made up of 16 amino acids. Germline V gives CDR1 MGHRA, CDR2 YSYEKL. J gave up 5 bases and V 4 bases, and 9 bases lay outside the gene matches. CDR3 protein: CASSLPGQGASETQYF. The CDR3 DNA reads TGCGCCAGCAGCCTCCCAGGACAGGGGGCGAGTGAGACCCAGTACTTC.

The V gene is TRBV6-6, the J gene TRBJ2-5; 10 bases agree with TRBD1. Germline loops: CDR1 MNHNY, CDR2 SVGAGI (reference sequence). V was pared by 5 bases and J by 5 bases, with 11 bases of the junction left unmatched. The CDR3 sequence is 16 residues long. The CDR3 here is CASSRVGQGDVETQYF. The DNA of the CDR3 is TGTGCCAGCAGTCGGGTAGGACAGGGGGACGTGGAGACCCAGTACTTC.

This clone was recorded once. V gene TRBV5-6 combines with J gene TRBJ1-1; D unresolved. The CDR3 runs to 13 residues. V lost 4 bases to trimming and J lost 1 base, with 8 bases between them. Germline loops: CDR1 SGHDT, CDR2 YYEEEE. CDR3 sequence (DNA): TGTGCCAGCAGCCCAACTAAGAACACTGAAGCTTTCTTT. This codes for CASSPTKNTEAFF.

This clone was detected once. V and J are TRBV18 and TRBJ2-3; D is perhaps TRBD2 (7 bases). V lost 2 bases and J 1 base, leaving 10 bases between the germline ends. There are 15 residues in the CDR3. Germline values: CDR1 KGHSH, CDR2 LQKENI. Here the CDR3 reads CASSPGRGRTDTQYF. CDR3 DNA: TGTGCCAGCTCACCAGGGCGGGGGCGCACAGATACGCAGTATTTT.

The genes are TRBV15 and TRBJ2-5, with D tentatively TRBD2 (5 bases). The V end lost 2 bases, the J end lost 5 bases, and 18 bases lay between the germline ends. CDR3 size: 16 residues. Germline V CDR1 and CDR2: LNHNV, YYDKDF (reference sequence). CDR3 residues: CATSRRHGVGGETQYF. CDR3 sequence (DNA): TGTGCCACCAGCAGACGTCATGGGGTCGGAGGCGAGACCCAGTACTTC.

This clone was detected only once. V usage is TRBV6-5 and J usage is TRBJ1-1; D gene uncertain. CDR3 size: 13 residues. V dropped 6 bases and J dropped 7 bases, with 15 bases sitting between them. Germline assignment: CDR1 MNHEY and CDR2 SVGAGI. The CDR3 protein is CASSRSGKFEAFF. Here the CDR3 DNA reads TGTGCCAGCAGCCGCTCGGGGAAATTTGAAGCTTTCTTT.

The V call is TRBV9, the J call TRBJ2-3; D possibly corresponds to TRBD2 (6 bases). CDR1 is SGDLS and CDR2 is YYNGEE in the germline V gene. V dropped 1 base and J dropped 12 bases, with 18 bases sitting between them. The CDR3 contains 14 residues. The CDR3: CASSVPSGDSYQYF. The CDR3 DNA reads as TGTGCCAGCAGCGTACCGTCTGGGGACTCCTACCAGTATTTT.

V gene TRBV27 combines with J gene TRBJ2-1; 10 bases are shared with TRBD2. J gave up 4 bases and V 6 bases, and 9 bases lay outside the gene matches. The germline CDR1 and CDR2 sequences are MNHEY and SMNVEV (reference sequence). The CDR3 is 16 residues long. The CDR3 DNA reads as TGTGCCAGCAGGTGGGCTACTAGCGGGAAGTACAATGAGCAGTTCTTC. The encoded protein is CASRWATSGKYNEQFF.

The CDR3 reads CASNKKKNSYEQYF. The CDR3 DNA sequence: TGTGCCAGCAACAAAAAAAAGAATTCCTACGAGCAGTACTTC. The chain links TRBV14 to TRBJ2-7; D unclear. The V and J ends lost 7 bases and 1 base respectively, with 14 bases between them. From germline, CDR1 is SGHDN and CDR2 FVKESK. The CDR3 runs to 14 residues.

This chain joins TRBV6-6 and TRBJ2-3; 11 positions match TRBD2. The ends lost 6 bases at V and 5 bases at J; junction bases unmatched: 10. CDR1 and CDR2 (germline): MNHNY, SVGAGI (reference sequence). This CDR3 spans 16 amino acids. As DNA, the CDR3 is TGTGCCAGCAGCCGTTATAGCGGGAGGGCCGGAGATACGCAGTATTTT. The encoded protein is CASSRYSGRAGDTQYF.

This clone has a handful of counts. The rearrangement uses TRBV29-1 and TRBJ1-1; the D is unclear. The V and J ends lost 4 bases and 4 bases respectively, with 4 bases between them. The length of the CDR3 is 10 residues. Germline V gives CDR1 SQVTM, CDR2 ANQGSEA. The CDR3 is CSVASTEAFF. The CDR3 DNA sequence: TGCAGCGTTGCTAGCACTGAAGCTTTCTTT.

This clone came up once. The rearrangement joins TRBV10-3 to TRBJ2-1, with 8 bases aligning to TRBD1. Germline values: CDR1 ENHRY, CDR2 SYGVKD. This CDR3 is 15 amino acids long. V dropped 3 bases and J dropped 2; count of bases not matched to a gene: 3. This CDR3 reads CAISDPDRAYNEQFF. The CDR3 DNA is TGTGCCATCAGTGATCCGGACAGGGCCTACAATGAGCAGTTCTTC.

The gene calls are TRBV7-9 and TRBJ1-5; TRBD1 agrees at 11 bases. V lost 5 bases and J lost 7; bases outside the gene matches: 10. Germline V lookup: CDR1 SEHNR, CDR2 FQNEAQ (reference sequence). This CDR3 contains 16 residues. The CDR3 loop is CASSATGQGAGQPQHF. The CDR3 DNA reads TGTGCCAGCAGCGCTACTGGACAGGGGGCTGGACAGCCCCAGCATTTT.

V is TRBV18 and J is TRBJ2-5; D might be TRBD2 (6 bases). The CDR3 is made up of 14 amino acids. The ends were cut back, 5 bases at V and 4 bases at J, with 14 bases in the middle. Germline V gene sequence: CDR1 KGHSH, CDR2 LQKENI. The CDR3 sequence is CASSTAVSGETQYF. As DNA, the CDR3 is TGTGCCAGCTCAACTGCTGTTAGCGGAGAGACCCAGTACTTC.

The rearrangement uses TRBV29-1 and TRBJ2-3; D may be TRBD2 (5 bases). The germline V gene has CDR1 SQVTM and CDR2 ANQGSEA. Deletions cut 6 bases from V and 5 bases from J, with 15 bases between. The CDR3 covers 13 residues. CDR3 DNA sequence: TGCAGCGTGGTCCAGCGGACCCAAGATACGCAGTATTTT. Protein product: CSVVQRTQDTQYF.

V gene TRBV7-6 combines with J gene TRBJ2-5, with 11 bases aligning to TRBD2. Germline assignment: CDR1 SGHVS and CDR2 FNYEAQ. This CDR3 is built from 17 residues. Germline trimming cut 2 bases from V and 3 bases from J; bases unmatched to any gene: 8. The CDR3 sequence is CASSLYPTGLAEETQYF. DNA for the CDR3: TGTGCCAGCAGCTTATACCCCACGGGACTAGCGGAAGAGACCCAGTACTTC.

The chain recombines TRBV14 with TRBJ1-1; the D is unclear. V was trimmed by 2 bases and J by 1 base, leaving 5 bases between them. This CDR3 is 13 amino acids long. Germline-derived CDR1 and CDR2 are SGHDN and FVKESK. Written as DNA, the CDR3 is TGTGCCAGCAGCCAAAGAGGGAACACTGAAGCTTTCTTT. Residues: CASSQRGNTEAFF.